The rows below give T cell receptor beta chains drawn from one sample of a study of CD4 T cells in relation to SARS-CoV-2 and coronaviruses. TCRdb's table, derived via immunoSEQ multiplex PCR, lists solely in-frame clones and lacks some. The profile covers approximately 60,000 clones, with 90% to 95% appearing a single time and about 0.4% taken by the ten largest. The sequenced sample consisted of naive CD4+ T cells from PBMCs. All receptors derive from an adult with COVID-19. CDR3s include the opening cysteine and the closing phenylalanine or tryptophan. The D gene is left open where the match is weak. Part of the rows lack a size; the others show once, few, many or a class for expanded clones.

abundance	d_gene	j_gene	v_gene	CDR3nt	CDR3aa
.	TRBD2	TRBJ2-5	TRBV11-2	TGTGCCAGCAGCTTAGGAGAGACTAGCTCGGAGACCCAGTACTTC	CASSLGETSSETQYF
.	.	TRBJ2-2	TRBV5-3	TGTGCCAGAAGCTTTATCGGGGAGCTGTTTTTT	CARSFIGELFF
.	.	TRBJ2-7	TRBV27	TGTGCCAGCAGTTCCCCCGGGACTCCGTTTCACGAGCAGTACTTC	CASSSPGTPFHEQYF
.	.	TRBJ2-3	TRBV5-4	TGTGCCAGCAGCAGAGCGGGCTCGAGCACAGATACGCAGTATTTT	CASSRAGSSTDTQYF
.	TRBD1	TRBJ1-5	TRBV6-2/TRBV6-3	TGTGCCAGCAGTTACCGGACAGGGTGGTTTAGCAATCAGCCCCAGCATTTT	CASSYRTGWFSNQPQHF
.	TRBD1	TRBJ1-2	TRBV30	TGTGCCTGGAGCCCCGGGGGACAGGGATCTGGCTACACCTTC	CAWSPGGQGSGYTF
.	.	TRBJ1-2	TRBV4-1	TGCGCCAGCAGCCAAGATAGGGCGCGGGTTCGGGGGAAAGGCTACACCTTC	CASSQDRARVRGKGYTF
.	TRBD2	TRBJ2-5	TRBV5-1	TGCGCCAGCAGCATCGAACTAGCGGGACAAGAGACCCAGTACTTC	CASSIELAGQETQYF
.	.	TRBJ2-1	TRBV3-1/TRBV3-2	TGTGCCAGCAGACAAGTCGGGGAGTACAATGAGCAGTTCTTC	CASRQVGEYNEQFF
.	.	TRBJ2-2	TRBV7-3	TGTGCCAGCAGCCACGGAGGGAGTCACACCGGGGAGCTGTTTTTT	CASSHGGSHTGELFF
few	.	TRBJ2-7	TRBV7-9	TGTGCCAGCAGCTTAGCGTCGGAGGGTCAGTACTTC	CASSLASEGQYF
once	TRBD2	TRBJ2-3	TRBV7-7	TGTGCCAGCAGCCCGGCTAGCGGAACAGATACGCAGTATTTT	CASSPASGTDTQYF
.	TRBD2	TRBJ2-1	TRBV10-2	TGCGCCAGCAAAGCGGGAGCAGCCAACAATGAGCAGTTCTTC	CASKAGAANNEQFF
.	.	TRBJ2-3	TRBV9	TGTGCCAGCAGCGCCCCCAAGGGAATTATCACAGATACGCAGTATTTT	CASSAPKGIITDTQYF
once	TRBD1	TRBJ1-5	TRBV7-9	TGTGCCAGCAGCTCGGACAGGGGGCTTTTAGGCCAGCATTTT	CASSSDRGLLGQHF
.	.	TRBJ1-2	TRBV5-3	TGTGCCAGAAGCCTGTCGATTACAGGTTCTACTAACTATGGCTACACCTTC	CARSLSITGSTNYGYTF
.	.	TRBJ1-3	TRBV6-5	TGTTCCGTCGCCTCTGGAAACACCATATATTTT	CSVASGNTIYF
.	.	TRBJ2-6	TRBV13	TGTGCCAGCAGCTTAACCAGGGGCTCTGGGGCCAACGTCCTGACTTTC	CASSLTRGSGANVLTF
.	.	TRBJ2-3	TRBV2	TGTGCCAGCAGCCTACAGGGTACAGATACGCAGTATTTT	CASSLQGTDTQYF
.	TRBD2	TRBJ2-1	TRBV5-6	TGTGCCAGCAGCCCCGTCCCCGGGACTAGCAGATACAATGAGCAGTTCTTC	CASSPVPGTSRYNEQFF
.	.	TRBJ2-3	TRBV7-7	TGTGCTAGCAGCTTAAGTGGGGGCCGAGATACGCAGTATTTT	CASSLSGGRDTQYF
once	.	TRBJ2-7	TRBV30	TGTGCCTGGAGCGCCCAGTGGGGCGAGGTCTCCTACGAGCAGTACTTC	CAWSAQWGEVSYEQYF
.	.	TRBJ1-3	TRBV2	TGTGCCGGAAGCGCCGGGGGCTCTGGAAACACCATATATTTT	CAGSAGGSGNTIYF
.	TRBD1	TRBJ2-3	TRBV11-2	TGTGCCAGCAGCTTAGGGCTCAACCCGACAGGGAGCACAGATACGCAGTATTTT	CASSLGLNPTGSTDTQYF
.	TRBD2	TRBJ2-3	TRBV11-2	TGTGCCAGCAGCCGGGGACTAGCGGGGCCCGGAGGAAGCACAGATACGCAGTATTTT	CASSRGLAGPGGSTDTQYF
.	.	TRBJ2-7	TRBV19	TGTGCCAGTAGTATAGAAGGAGCGAAATACGAGCAGTACTTC	CASSIEGAKYEQYF
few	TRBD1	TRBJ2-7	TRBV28	TGTGCCTCCACAGGGGATACCTACGAGCAGTACTTC	CASTGDTYEQYF
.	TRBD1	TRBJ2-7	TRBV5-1	TGCGCCAGCAGTCGGTGGGCCGGGACAGCGAACTACGAGCAGTACTTC	CASSRWAGTANYEQYF
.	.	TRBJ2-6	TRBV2	TGTGCCAGCAATAACAGGGTCCCTGGGGCCAACGTCCTGACTTTC	CASNNRVPGANVLTF
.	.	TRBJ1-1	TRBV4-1	TGCGCCAGCAGCCAAGTGGGGAACACTGAAGCTTTCTTT	CASSQVGNTEAFF
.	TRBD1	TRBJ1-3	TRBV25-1	TGTGCCAGCAGTAACACAGGGGCAGGGGGCACCATATATTTT	CASSNTGAGGTIYF
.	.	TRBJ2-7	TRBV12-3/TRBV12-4	TGTGCCAGCAGTTTTTCGGGGCTCTACGAGCAGTACTTC	CASSFSGLYEQYF
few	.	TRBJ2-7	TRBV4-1	TGCGCCAGCAGCCCCGGGAAACCTTTCATGAATCACTACGAGCAGTACTTC	CASSPGKPFMNHYEQYF
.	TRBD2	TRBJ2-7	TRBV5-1	TGCGCCAGCAGCTTCGGGACTACTCTCGTCGAGCAGTACTTC	CASSFGTTLVEQYF
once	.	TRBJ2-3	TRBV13	TGTGCCAGCAGCGAAAGGACCTACACAGATACGCAGTATTTT	CASSERTYTDTQYF
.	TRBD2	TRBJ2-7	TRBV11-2	TGTGCCAGCAGCTTAGTCCTAGCGGGAGCCCACGAGCAGTACTTC	CASSLVLAGAHEQYF
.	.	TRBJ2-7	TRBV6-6	TGTGCCAGCAGAGAACAGGGTACGAGGCAGTACTTC	CASREQGTRQYF
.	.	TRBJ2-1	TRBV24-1	TGTGCCACCAGTGAGTCCGGGACGCAATACAATGAGCAGTTCTTC	CATSESGTQYNEQFF
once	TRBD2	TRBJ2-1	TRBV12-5	TGTGCTAGTGGTTTGGTACTGGCTAGCGGGAGGGCCTCCTACAATGAGCAGTTCTTC	CASGLVLASGRASYNEQFF
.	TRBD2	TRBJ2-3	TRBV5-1	TGCGCCAGCAGCTTGCTTAGCGGGGGGAGCACAGATACGCAGTATTTT	CASSLLSGGSTDTQYF
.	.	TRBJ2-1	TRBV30	TGTGCCTGGAGCACGAGGCGGGGCCAGGGGAAATTCTTC	CAWSTRRGQGKFF
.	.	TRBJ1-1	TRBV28	TGTGCCAGCAGCGATAGATTTTCCAAGATGAACACTGAAGCTTTCTTT	CASSDRFSKMNTEAFF
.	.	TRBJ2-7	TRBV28	TGTGCCAGCAGGTCAAGCGGATCAACCTACGAGCAGTACTTC	CASRSSGSTYEQYF
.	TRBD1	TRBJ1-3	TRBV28	TGTGCCAGCAGACAGGGGACCAAAAACACCATATATTTT	CASRQGTKNTIYF
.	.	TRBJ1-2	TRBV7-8	TGTGCCAGCAGCTTAGTAGGACGTTCGATTAACTATGGCTACACCTTC	CASSLVGRSINYGYTF
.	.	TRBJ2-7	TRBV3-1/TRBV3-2	TGTGCCAGCAGCTCGAGCTCCTACGAGCAGTACTTC	CASSSSSYEQYF
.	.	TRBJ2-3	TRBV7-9	TGTGCCAGCAGCCCCCCGAATGTCCTAAGCACAGATACGCAGTATTTT	CASSPPNVLSTDTQYF
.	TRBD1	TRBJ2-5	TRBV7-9	TGTGCCAGCAGCTTAGGGACAGGGGATGAGACCCAGTACTTC	CASSLGTGDETQYF
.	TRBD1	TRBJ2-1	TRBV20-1	TGCAGTGCTAGTTCTGGACAGGGGTTTTTGGCTGAGCAGTTCTTC	CSASSGQGFLAEQFF
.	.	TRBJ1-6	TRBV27	TGTGCCAGCAGTCCGCGAACAGGGAAGATTTCACCCCTCCACTTT	CASSPRTGKISPLHF
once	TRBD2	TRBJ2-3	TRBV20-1	TGCAGTGCTAGTCGACTAGCGGGCCGCACAGATACGCAGTATTTT	CSASRLAGRTDTQYF
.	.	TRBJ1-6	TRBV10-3	TGTGCCATCAGTGCTGGGACATTAAATTCACCCCTCCACTTT	CAISAGTLNSPLHF